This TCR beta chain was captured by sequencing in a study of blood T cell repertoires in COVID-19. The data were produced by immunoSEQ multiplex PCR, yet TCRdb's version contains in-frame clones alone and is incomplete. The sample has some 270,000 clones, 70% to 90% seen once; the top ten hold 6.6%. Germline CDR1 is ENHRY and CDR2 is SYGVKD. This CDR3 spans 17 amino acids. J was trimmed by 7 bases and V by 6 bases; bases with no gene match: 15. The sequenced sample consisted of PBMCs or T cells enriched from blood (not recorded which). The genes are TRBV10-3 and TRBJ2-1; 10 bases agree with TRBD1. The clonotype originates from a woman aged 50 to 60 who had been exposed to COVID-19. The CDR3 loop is CAIRKGQGVGWKNEQFF. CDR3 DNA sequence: TGTGCCATCAGGAAAGGACAGGGGGTAGGATGGAAAAATGAGCAGTTCTTC.